This entry features one T cell receptor beta chain sequence. The sample comes from a study of OX40 agonist ivuxolimab in advanced cancers. V was trimmed by 7 bases and J by 14 bases, leaving 15 bases between them. This CDR3 is 12 amino acids long. Sequenced by immunoSEQ multiplex PCR; TCRdb stores in-frame clones only, minus some. This repertoire shows about 80,000 clones, roughly 90% found once; its top ten account for approximately 8.6%. The chain joins TRBV23-1 to TRBJ1-6; D is unclear. Being an ORF, TRBV23-1 has a function that is uncertain. The clonotype originates from an adult with an advanced solid tumor such as melanoma, head and neck, liver or kidney cancer. The material was CD4+ or CD8+ T cells sorted from blood, obtained in a trial of the OX40 agonist ivuxolimab. The CDR3 spells CASTPPLTALHF. CDR3 nucleotides: TGCGCCAGCACCCCCCCGTTGACGGCCCTCCACTTT.